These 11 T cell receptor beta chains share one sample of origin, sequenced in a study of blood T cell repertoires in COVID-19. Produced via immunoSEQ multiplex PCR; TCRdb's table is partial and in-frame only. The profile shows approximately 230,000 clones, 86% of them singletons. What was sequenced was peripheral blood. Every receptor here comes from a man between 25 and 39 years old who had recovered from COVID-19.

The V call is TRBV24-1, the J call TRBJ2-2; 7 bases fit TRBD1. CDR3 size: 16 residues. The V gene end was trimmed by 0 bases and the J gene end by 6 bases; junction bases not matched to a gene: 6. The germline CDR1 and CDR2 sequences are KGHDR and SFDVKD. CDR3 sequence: CATSDLRGRNAGELFF. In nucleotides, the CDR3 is TGTGCCACCAGTGATTTGAGGGGGCGCAACGCCGGGGAGCTGTTTTTT.

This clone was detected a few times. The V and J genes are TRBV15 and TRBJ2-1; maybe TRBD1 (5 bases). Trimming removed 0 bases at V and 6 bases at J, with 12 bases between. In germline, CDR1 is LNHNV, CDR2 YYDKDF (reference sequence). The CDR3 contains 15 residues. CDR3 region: CATSRDRARGNEQFF. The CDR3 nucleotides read TGTGCCACCAGCAGAGATCGGGCTAGGGGCAATGAGCAGTTCTTC. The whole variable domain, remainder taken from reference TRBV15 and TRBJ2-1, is DAMVIQNPRYQVTQFGKPVTLSCSQTLNHNVMYWYQQKSSQAPKLLFHYYDKDFNNEADTPDNFQSRRPNTSFCFLDIRSPGLGDTAMYLCATSRDRARGNEQFFGPGTRLTVL.

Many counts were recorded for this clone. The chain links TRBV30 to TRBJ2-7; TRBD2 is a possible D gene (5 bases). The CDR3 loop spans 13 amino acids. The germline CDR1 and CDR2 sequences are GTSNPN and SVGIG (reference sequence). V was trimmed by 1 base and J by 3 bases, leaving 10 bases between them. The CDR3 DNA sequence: TGTGCCTGGAGTGGACTACAACGCTACGAGCAGTACTTC. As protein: CAWSGLQRYEQYF.

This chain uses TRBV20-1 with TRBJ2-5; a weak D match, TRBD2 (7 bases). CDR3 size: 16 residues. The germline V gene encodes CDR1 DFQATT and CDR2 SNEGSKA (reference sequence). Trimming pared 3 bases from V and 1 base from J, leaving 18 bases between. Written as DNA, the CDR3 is TGCAGTGCTAGTCCCCTCCTTGCGGGGGCCCAAGAGACCCAGTACTTC. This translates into CSASPLLAGAQETQYF.

In DNA, the CDR3 is TGTGCTAGTGGTTTGGTATTCCAGGGGCGTTCCTACAATGAGCAGTTCTTC. Residues: CASGLVFQGRSYNEQFF. The chain recombines TRBV12-5 with TRBJ2-1, with D possibly TRBD1 on 6 matching bases. Trimming removed 0 bases from V and 1 base from J, with 13 bases in between. Germline CDR1 reads LGHNT; CDR2 reads FRNRAP. The CDR3 totals 17 residues.

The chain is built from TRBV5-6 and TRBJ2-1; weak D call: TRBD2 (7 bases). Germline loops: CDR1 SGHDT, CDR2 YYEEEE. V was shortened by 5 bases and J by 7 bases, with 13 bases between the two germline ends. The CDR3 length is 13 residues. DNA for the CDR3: TGTGCCAGCAGGGGGGGGGCCAGGAATGAGCAGTTCTTC. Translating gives CASRGGARNEQFF.

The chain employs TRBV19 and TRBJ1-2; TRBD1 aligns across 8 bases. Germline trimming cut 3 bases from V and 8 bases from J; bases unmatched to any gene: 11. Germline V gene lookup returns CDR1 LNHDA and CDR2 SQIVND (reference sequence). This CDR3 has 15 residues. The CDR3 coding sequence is TGTGCCAGTAGTATCCTTCCAGGGGGCCAGATCGGCTACACCTTC. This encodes CASSILPGGQIGYTF.

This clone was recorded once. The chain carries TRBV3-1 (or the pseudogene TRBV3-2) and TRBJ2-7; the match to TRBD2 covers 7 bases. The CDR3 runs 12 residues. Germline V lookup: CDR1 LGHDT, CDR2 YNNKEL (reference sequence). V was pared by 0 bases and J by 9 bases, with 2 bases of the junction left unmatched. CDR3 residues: CASSQEGGGQYF. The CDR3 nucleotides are TGTGCCAGCAGCCAAGAGGGCGGGGGGCAGTACTTC.

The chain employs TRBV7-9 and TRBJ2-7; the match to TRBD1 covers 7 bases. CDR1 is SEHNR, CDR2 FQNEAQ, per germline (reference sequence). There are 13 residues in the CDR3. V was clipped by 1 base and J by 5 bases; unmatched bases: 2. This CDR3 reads CASSLDRGHEQYF. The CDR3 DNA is TGTGCCAGCAGCTTAGACAGGGGCCACGAGCAGTACTTC. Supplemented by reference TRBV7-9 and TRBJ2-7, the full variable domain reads DTGVSQNPRHKITKRGQNVTFRCDPISEHNRLYWYRQTLGQGPEFLTYFQNEAQLEKSRLLSDRFSAERPKGSFSTLEIQRTEQGDSAMYLCASSLDRGHEQYFGPGTRLTVT.

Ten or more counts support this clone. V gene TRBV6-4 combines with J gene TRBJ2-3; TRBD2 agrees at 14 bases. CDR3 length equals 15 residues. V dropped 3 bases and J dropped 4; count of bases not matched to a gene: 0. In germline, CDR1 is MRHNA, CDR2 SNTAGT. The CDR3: CASSETSGGADTQYF. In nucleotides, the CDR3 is TGTGCCAGCAGTGAGACTAGCGGGGGGGCAGATACGCAGTATTTT.

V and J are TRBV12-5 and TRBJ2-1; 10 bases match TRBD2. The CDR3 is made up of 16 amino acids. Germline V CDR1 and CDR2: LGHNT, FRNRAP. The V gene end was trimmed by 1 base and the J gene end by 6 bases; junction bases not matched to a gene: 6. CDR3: CASGLGLAGLRNEQFF. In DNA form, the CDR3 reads TGTGCTAGTGGTTTGGGACTAGCGGGTCTCCGCAATGAGCAGTTCTTC.